Sequencing of this TCR beta chain was carried out in a study of blood T cells in healthy people across ages. Study results and caveats: Whereas aged donors had fewer naive CD4+ cells, long-lived donors had more of them and higher diversity.

It was with a sample-barcoded 5' primer and a J-beta primer mix that a second PCR of roughly 6 to 12 cycles was run. TCRdb used MiXCR to reprocess the 5' RACE reads, holding one entry per CDR3 protein. The table includes fewer than 600,000 distinct CDR3 sequences, about 25% detected once. V shed 2 bases and J shed 12 bases, with 16 bases lying between them. Germline V lookup: CDR1 GTSNPN, CDR2 SVGIG (reference sequence). This CDR3 comprises 13 residues. In the case of this clonotype: No antigen is known for it.

This sample was also put to use in a study of T cells of mothers and their children. That report adds: Overlap in related mother-child pairs always slightly exceeded unrelated pairs, never significantly.

V usage is TRBV30 and J usage is TRBJ1-4; D is undetermined. The origin of this receptor is a boy aged 2 to 10 in good health. The sample comprised blood. The CDR3 spells CAWSPPQRRELFF. The CDR3, as DNA: TGTGCCTGGAGTCCCCCCCAGAGAAGAGAACTGTTTTTT.